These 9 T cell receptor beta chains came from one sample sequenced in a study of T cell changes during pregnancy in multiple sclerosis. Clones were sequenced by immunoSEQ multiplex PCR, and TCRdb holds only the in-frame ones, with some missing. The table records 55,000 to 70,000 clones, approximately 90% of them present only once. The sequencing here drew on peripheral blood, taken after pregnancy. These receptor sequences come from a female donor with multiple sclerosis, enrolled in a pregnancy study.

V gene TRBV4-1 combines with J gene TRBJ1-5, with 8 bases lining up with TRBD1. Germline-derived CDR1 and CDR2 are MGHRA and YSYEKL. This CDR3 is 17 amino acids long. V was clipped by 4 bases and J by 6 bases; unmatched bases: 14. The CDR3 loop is CASSRTAVRGLGQPQHF. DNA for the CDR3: TGCGCCAGCAGCCGAACTGCGGTCAGGGGGCTCGGTCAGCCCCAGCATTTT.

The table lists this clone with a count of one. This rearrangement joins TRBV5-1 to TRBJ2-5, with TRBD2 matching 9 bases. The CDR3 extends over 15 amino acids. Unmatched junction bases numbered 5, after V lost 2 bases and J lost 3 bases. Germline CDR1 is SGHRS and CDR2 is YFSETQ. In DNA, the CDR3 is TGCGCCAGCAGCTTACGCGGGGGGGCAGAAGAGACCCAGTACTTC. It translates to CASSLRGGAEETQYF.

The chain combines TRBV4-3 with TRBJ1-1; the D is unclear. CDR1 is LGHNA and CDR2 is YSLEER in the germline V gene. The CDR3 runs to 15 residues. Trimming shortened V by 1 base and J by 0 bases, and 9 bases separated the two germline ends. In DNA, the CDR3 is TGCGCCAGCAGCCAAGGACCTACTATGAACACTGAAGCTTTCTTT. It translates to CASSQGPTMNTEAFF.

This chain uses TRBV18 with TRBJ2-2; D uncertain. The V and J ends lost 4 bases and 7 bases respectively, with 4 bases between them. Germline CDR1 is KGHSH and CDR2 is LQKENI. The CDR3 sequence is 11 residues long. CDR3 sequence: CASSLVGELFF. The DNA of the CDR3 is TGTGCCAGCTCACTAGTCGGGGAGCTGTTTTTT.

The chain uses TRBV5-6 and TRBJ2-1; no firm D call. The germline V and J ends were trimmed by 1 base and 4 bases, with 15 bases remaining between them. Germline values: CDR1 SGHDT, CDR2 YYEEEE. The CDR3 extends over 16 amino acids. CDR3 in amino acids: CASSLLVTALYNEQFF. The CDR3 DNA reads TGTGCCAGCAGCTTGTTGGTCACAGCCTTGTACAATGAGCAGTTCTTC.

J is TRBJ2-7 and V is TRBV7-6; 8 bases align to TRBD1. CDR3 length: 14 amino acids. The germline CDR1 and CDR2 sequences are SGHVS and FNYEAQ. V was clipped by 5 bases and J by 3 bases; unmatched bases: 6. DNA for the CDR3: TGTGCCAGCAGCCGAGGACAGGGTGGCTACGAGCAGTACTTC. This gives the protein CASSRGQGGYEQYF.

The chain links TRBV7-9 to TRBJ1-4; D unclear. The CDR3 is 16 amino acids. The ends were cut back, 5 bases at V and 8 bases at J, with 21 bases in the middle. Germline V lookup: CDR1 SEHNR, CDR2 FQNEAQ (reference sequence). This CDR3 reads CASSRWAAGGIEKLFF. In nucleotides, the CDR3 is TGTGCCAGCAGCCGATGGGCTGCAGGAGGGATAGAAAAACTGTTTTTT.

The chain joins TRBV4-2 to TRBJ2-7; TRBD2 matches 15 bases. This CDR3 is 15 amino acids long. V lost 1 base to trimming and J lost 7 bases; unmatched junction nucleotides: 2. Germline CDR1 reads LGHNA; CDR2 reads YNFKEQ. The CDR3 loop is CASSQGTSGGDEQYF. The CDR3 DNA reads TGTGCCAGCAGCCAAGGGACTAGCGGGGGGGATGAGCAGTACTTC.

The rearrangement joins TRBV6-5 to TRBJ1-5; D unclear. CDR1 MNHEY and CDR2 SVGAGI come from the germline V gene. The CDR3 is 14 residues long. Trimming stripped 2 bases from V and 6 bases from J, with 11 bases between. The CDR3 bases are TGTGCCAGCAGTTACAGTGGCGGTCCTCAGCCCCAGCATTTT. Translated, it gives CASSYSGGPQPQHF.